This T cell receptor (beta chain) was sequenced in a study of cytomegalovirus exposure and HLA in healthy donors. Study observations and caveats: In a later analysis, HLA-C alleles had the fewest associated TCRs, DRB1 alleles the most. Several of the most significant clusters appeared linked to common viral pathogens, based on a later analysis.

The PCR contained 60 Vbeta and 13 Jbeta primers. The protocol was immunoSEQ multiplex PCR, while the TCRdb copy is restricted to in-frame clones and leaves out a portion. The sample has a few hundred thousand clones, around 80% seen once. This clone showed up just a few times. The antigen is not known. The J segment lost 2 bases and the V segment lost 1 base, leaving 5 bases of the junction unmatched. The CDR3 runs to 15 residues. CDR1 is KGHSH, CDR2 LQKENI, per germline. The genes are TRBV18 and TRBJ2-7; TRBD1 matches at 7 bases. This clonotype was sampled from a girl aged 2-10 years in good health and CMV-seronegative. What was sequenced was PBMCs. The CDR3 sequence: CASSPLNRGAYEQYF. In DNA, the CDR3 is TGTGCCAGCTCACCACTGAACAGGGGTGCCTACGAGCAGTACTTC.